Below are 18 T cell receptor beta chains sequenced from a single sample in a study of blood T cell repertoires in COVID-19. Produced via immunoSEQ multiplex PCR; TCRdb's table is partial and in-frame only. The data show tens of thousands of clones, with about 85% seen just once and under 3.5% held by the top ten. The specimen was peripheral blood. Receptors originate from a man over 45 with acute or convalescent COVID-19.

This chain connects TRBV5-1 to TRBJ1-2; D uncertain. Trimming took 2 bases from V and 2 from J, leaving 13 bases between them. The CDR3 length is 15 residues. Germline V gene sequence: CDR1 SGHRS, CDR2 YFSETQ. The CDR3 nucleotides read TGCGCCAGCAGCTTCGATCAGTCGAGGAACTATGGCTACACCTTC. Its protein product is CASSFDQSRNYGYTF. Looking up the rest from reference TRBV5-1 and TRBJ1-2 gives the full variable domain: KAGVTQTPRYLIKTRGQQVTLSCSPISGHRSVSWYQQTPGQGLQFLFEYFSETQRNKGNFPGRFSGRQFSNSRSEMNVSTLELGDSALYLCASSFDQSRNYGYTFGSGTRLTVV.

This clone was detected once. J is TRBJ2-5 and V is TRBV5-8, with 7 bases fitting TRBD1. The CDR3 runs 13 residues. V was clipped by 4 bases and J by 4 bases; unmatched bases: 4. Per the germline V gene, CDR1 is SGHTS and CDR2 is YDEGEE. CDR3 sequence: CASSGTVVETQYF. DNA for the CDR3: TGTGCCAGCAGCGGGACAGTGGTAGAGACCCAGTACTTC.

The rearrangement joins TRBV7-9 to TRBJ1-4, with 11 bases identical to TRBD1. CDR3 length equals 15 residues. Germline V CDR1 and CDR2: SEHNR, FQNEAQ (reference sequence). Losses at the gene ends were 3 bases for V and 5 bases for J; bases not matched to a gene: 2. The CDR3 nucleotides are TGTGCCAGCAGCTTGGACAGGGGGCTGAATGAAAAACTGTTTTTT. Translated, it gives CASSLDRGLNEKLFF.

J is TRBJ2-2 and V is TRBV27; the D gene is possibly TRBD2 (6 bases). The CDR3 totals 12 residues. With 6 bases removed from V and 9 bases from J, the gap between germline ends came to 11 bases. Germline loops: CDR1 MNHEY, CDR2 SMNVEV (reference sequence). CDR3 nucleotide sequence: TGTGCCAGCAGAACGGGACTCCGGGAGCTGTTTTTT. Translated: CASRTGLRELFF.

The J gene is TRBJ2-5, the V gene TRBV9; 7 positions match TRBD1. This CDR3 has 14 amino acids. Germline values: CDR1 SGDLS, CDR2 YYNGEE. The junction had 3 bases not matched to a gene; V was cut back by 2 bases and J by 2 bases. CDR3: CASSVTGYQETQYF. The CDR3 DNA follows: TGTGCCAGCAGCGTGACAGGGTATCAAGAGACCCAGTACTTC.

The J gene is TRBJ2-2, the V gene TRBV5-1, with D unclear. This CDR3 is 15 amino acids long. Germline CDR1 is SGHRS and CDR2 is YFSETQ. Deletions cut 4 bases from V and 4 bases from J, with 14 bases between. The CDR3 region is CASSPASGFTGELFF. The CDR3 DNA follows: TGCGCCAGCAGCCCCGCGTCAGGATTCACCGGGGAGCTGTTTTTT.

This clone was seen more than once but under ten times. The gene calls are TRBV2 and TRBJ2-1; 11 nucleotides match TRBD2. Germline V CDR1 and CDR2: SNHLY, FYNNEI. The CDR3 covers 15 residues. The trim removed 7 bases at V and 5 bases at J, leaving 7 bases unmatched. CDR3 residues: CASTNLGLADNEQFF. CDR3 nucleotide sequence: TGTGCCAGCACTAACCTGGGACTAGCGGACAATGAGCAGTTCTTC.

The sample holds one count of this clone. This sequence joins TRBV28 and TRBJ1-1, with a possible D match to TRBD1 (5 bases). This CDR3 contains 17 residues. Trimming shortened V by 1 base and J by 4 bases, and 19 bases separated the two germline ends. Germline V gene lookup returns CDR1 MDHEN and CDR2 SYDVKM. The CDR3 bases are TGTGCCAGCAGTTTATATGGGCGAGGGAGGGGAGGCACTGAAGCTTTCTTT. Translated, it gives CASSLYGRGRGGTEAFF.

The chain employs TRBV10-3 and TRBJ2-7; D possibly corresponds to TRBD2 (6 bases). CDR3 length: 15 residues. Germline V gives CDR1 ENHRY, CDR2 SYGVKD. V dropped 0 bases and J dropped 6 bases, with 15 bases sitting between them. CDR3 amino acids: CAISESAGGYGEQYF. The DNA of the CDR3 is TGTGCCATCAGTGAGTCGGCCGGGGGTTATGGCGAGCAGTACTTC.

This clone was observed a single time. V gene TRBV6-5 combines with J gene TRBJ2-7, with TRBD1 matching over 8 bases. The CDR3 has 15 residues. CDR1 MNHEY and CDR2 SVGAGI come from the germline V gene. The J segment lost 6 bases and the V segment lost 0 bases, leaving 7 bases of the junction unmatched. DNA for the CDR3: TGTGCCAGCAGTTACTCAAGGCAGGGGGCCGGCGAGCAGTACTTC. This codes for CASSYSRQGAGEQYF.

This chain's CDR3 is CASSPRTSPSTGELFF. The CDR3 nucleotides are TGTGCCAGCTCACCACGGACTAGCCCCAGCACCGGGGAGCTGTTTTTT. This sequence joins TRBV18 and TRBJ2-2, with 8 bases fitting TRBD2. Germline CDR1 reads KGHSH; CDR2 reads LQKENI. J gave up 4 bases and V 1 base, and 5 bases lay outside the gene matches. This CDR3 is built from 16 residues.

The chain recombines TRBV3-1 (or the pseudogene TRBV3-2) with TRBJ1-1, with TRBD1 as a possible D gene (5 bases). Per the germline V gene, CDR1 is LGHDT and CDR2 is YNNKEL (reference sequence). The V gene lost 4 bases and the J gene lost 1 base, with 16 bases spanning the gap. There are 16 residues in the CDR3. Here the CDR3 DNA reads TGTGCCAGCAGCCGGGGTGGCAGGGCCAAGAACACTGAAGCTTTCTTT. As protein: CASSRGGRAKNTEAFF.

The genes are TRBV11-2 and TRBJ2-7; 10 positions agree with TRBD1. J lost 4 bases, V lost 5 bases, and 8 bases had no gene match. The CDR3 contains 15 residues. CDR1 SGHAT and CDR2 FQNNGV come from the germline V gene. CDR3 amino acids: CASSPRGQGSYEQYF. CDR3 bases: TGTGCCAGCAGCCCCCGGGGACAGGGGTCTTACGAGCAGTACTTC.

The chain carries TRBV6-4 and TRBJ2-6; no clear D. Per the germline V gene, CDR1 is MRHNA and CDR2 is SNTAGT. V lost 1 base, J lost 2 bases, and 3 bases lay in between. The CDR3 is 14 amino acids. The CDR3 DNA is TGTGCCAGCAGTGACTTCACTGGGGCCAACGTCCTGACTTTC. Amino acids: CASSDFTGANVLTF.

This clone appeared once. This chain joins TRBV6-4 and TRBJ1-1; 7 positions match TRBD1. This CDR3 is built from 13 residues. The V segment lost 2 bases and the J segment 6 bases; nucleotides outside the gene matches: 3. Germline V gene sequence: CDR1 MRHNA, CDR2 SNTAGT. CDR3 nucleotides: TGTGCCAGCAGTGACATCGGACAGGCTGAAGCTTTCTTT. This gives the protein CASSDIGQAEAFF.

The gene calls are TRBV2 and TRBJ1-2; no clear D. Trimming removed 4 bases at V and 6 bases at J, with 12 bases between. CDR3 length: 13 residues. The germline CDR1 and CDR2 sequences are SNHLY and FYNNEI. The CDR3 sequence: CASSAGLGDGYTF. As DNA, the CDR3 is TGTGCCAGCAGTGCCGGTCTTGGTGATGGCTACACCTTC.

The J gene is TRBJ2-5, the V gene TRBV6-2 or TRBV6-3; 8 nucleotides align to TRBD1. The CDR3 has 15 residues. Germline V gene data show CDR1 as MNHEY and CDR2 as SVGEGT. V trimming: 2 bases; J trimming: 3 bases; junction bases outside the gene matches: 5. The CDR3 nucleotides are TGTGCCAGCAGTTACGGATGGACAGGGAAAGAGACCCAGTACTTC. Its protein is CASSYGWTGKETQYF.

The gene calls are TRBV7-2 and TRBJ1-2, with 8 nucleotides matching TRBD1. The CDR3 is 14 residues long. Per the germline V gene, CDR1 is SGHTA and CDR2 is FQGNSA. Trimming took 2 bases from V and 8 from J; bases not matched to a gene: 7. This chain's CDR3 is CASSLFGQGGGYTF. The CDR3 DNA reads as TGTGCCAGCAGCTTATTTGGACAGGGCGGGGGCTACACCTTC.